This entry features one TCR beta chain sequence. The antigen is not known. The data were obtained in a study of cytomegalovirus exposure and HLA in healthy donors. The study's findings and limits: TCR association rates varied by HLA locus in a later analysis, with DRB1 highest and HLA-C lowest.

In the PCR, 60 Vbeta and 13 Jbeta primers were used. TCRdb keeps only in-frame clones here, not all; method: immunoSEQ multiplex PCR. The data hold 200,000 or so clones, with approximately 80% observed a single time. V lost 2 bases and J lost 0, with 8 bases in between. The CDR3 has 15 residues. The germline CDR1 and CDR2 sequences are SGHVS and FQNEAQ. This clonotype was obtained from a girl aged 2-10 years in good health and CMV-seronegative. What was sequenced was PBMCs. The V and J genes are TRBV7-8 and TRBJ1-5; no clear D gene. In DNA form, the CDR3 reads TGTGCCAGCAGCTTAACAAGATTTAGCAATCAGCCCCAGCATTTT. It translates to CASSLTRFSNQPQHF.